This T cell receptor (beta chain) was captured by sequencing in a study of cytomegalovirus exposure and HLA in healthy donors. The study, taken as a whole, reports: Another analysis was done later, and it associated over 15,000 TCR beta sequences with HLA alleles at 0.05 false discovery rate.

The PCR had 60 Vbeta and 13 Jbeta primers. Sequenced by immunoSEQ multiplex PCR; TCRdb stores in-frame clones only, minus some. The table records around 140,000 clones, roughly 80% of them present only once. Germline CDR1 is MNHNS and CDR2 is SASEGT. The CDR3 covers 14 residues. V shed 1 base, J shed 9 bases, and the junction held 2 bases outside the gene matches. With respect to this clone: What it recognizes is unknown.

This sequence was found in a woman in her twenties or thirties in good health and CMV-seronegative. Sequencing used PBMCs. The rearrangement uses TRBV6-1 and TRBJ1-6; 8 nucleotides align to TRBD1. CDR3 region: CASSEGTGSSPLHF. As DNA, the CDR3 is TGTGCCAGCAGTGAAGGGACAGGGAGTTCACCCCTCCACTTT.